These 12 T cell receptor beta chains came from one sample sequenced in a study of blood T cells in healthy people across ages. A sample-barcoded 5' primer and a J-beta primer mix were used in a second PCR of about 7 to 12 cycles. Each CDR3 protein gets one entry after TCRdb re-called the 5' RACE reads with MiXCR. The sample lists about 680,000 distinct CDR3 sequences, 49% seen once, with roughly 34% in the top ten. Source material: blood. These receptors came from a woman in her sixties or seventies in good health.

The chain links TRBV7-3 to TRBJ2-7; D is unclear. Germline loops: CDR1 SGHTA, CDR2 FQGTGA. V shed 6 bases and J shed 0 bases, with 12 bases lying between them. CDR3 length: 14 amino acids. In DNA form, the CDR3 reads TGTGCCAGCAGTACGGACGCCTACTCCTACGAGCAGTACTTC. Protein: CASSTDAYSYEQYF.

This sequence joins TRBV7-9 and TRBJ2-7; the D gene is possibly TRBD1 (6 bases). This CDR3 has 12 amino acids. Deletions cut 4 bases from V and 4 bases from J, with 8 bases between. Germline-derived CDR1 and CDR2 are SEHNR and FQNEAQ (reference sequence). CDR3 residues: CASSWDIYEQYF. The CDR3 DNA sequence: TGTGCCAGCAGCTGGGACATTTACGAGCAGTACTTC.

This clonotype has only one observation. This chain links TRBV2 with TRBJ2-5; 7 bases line up with TRBD1. Germline values: CDR1 SNHLY, CDR2 FYNNEI. This CDR3 region has 14 residues. J lost 11 bases, V lost 6 bases, and 15 bases had no gene match. This CDR3 reads CASRDRYSYNEQYF. CDR3 nucleotide sequence: TGTGCCAGCAGGGACAGGTATAGCTACAATGAGCAGTACTTC.

The V gene is TRBV20-1, the J gene TRBJ1-2; D perhaps matches TRBD1 (5 bases). The CDR3 is made up of 15 amino acids. The V end lost 6 bases, the J end lost 7 bases, and 24 bases lay between the germline ends. Germline CDR1 DFQATT, CDR2 SNEGSKA (reference sequence). CDR3 amino acids: CSADTGTAKLGGYTF. The DNA of the CDR3 is TGCAGTGCAGACACCGGGACGGCTAAATTGGGTGGCTACACCTTC.

The V gene is TRBV7-3, the J gene TRBJ2-2; D is ambiguous. The CDR3 is 16 residues long. The ends were cut back, 5 bases at V and 1 base at J, with 14 bases in the middle. CDR1 is SGHTA and CDR2 is FQGTGA in the germline V gene. CDR3 nucleotide sequence: TGTGCCAGCAGCGCCACGAGGACGGAGAACACCGGGGAGCTGTTTTTT. Amino acid sequence: CASSATRTENTGELFF.

This chain joins TRBV20-1 and TRBJ2-1, with TRBD2 as a possible D gene (7 bases). CDR1 is DFQATT, CDR2 SNEGSKA, per germline (reference sequence). This CDR3 has 17 residues. V lost 0 bases and J lost 7, with 22 bases in between. CDR3 in amino acids: CSARDLTRGGPGNEQFF. CDR3 bases: TGCAGTGCTAGAGATTTGACTAGGGGGGGCCCTGGAAATGAGCAGTTCTTC.

The V and J genes are TRBV29-1 and TRBJ2-1; D remains ambiguous. V was pared by 1 base and J by 4 bases, with 11 bases between. This CDR3 comprises 14 residues. Germline CDR1 reads SQVTM; CDR2 reads ANQGSEA. CDR3 coding DNA: TGCAGCGTTGAAGGGCGGACCGGATACAATGAGCAGTTCTTC. It translates to CSVEGRTGYNEQFF.

This clonotype appeared a few times. J is TRBJ1-5 and V is TRBV7-2; 10 bases line up with TRBD1. V gave up 5 bases and J gave up 7 bases; unmatched junction bases: 2. CDR3 length: 13 residues. The germline CDR1 and CDR2 sequences are SGHTA and FQGNSA. The CDR3 reads CASSGQGEQPQHF. Here the CDR3 DNA reads TGTGCCAGCAGCGGACAGGGGGAACAGCCCCAGCATTTT.

The chain has TRBV10-3 and TRBJ2-6; 10 bases line up with TRBD1. The CDR3 covers 16 residues. Trimming at V came to 10 bases and at J to 1 base, leaving 7 bases not matched to a gene. Germline CDR1 reads ENHRY; CDR2 reads SYGVKD. CDR3 in DNA: TGTGCCAGCAGACAGGGGGCCACTTCTGGGGCCAACGTCCTGACTTTC. Translated, it gives CASRQGATSGANVLTF.

The chain joins TRBV24-1 to TRBJ2-1; maybe TRBD2 (6 bases). V was shortened by 7 bases and J by 10 bases, with 16 bases between the two germline ends. CDR3 length: 13 amino acids. CDR1 is KGHDR, CDR2 SFDVKD, per germline. The CDR3, as DNA: TGTGCCACCAGCAGGGACTGGGGGATGGAGCAGTTCTTC. It specifies CATSRDWGMEQFF.

V gene TRBV7-3 combines with J gene TRBJ2-5; D is undetermined. This CDR3 comprises 14 residues. V dropped 4 bases and J dropped 5 bases, with 14 bases sitting between them. Germline V gives CDR1 SGHTA, CDR2 FQGTGA. The CDR3 nucleotides read TGTGCCAGCAGCTCTGGCAATACGGAGGAGACCCAGTACTTC. It translates to CASSSGNTEETQYF.

The gene calls are TRBV7-2 and TRBJ2-5; a possible D gene is TRBD1 (5 bases). The assigned J gene may be wrong: the sequence end matches TRBJ2-7 better. In germline, CDR1 is SGHTA, CDR2 FQGNSA. The CDR3 is 12 residues long. DNA of the CDR3: TGTGCCAGCAGCTCAGGGCCCCACGAGCAGTACTTC. Residues: CASSSGPHEQYF.